This TCR beta chain was identified during a study of CD8 T cells in ankylosing spondylitis. Remarks on this clonotype: Its antigen is unidentified.

General study results and limits: Characteristic, it appeared, of ankylosing spondylitis blood was a TCR beta motif of about eight highly homologous variants.

TCRdb itself ran the 5' RACE reads through MiXCR, one entry per CDR3 protein. The sample has about 540,000 distinct CDR3 sequences; roughly an eighth are singletons. The CDR3 consists of 14 residues. V dropped 0 bases and J dropped 6 bases, with 12 bases sitting between them. Germline CDR1 is SGHDT and CDR2 is YYEEEE. The TCR originated in a male donor with ankylosing spondylitis. The specimen was blood, either unsorted or a sorted T cell fraction (not recorded which). The chain employs TRBV5-6 and TRBJ1-2; tentatively, D is TRBD1 (5 bases). The CDR3 protein is CASSLVGDYDGYTF. CDR3 bases: TGTGCCAGCAGCTTGGTCGGGGACTATGATGGCTACACCTTC.